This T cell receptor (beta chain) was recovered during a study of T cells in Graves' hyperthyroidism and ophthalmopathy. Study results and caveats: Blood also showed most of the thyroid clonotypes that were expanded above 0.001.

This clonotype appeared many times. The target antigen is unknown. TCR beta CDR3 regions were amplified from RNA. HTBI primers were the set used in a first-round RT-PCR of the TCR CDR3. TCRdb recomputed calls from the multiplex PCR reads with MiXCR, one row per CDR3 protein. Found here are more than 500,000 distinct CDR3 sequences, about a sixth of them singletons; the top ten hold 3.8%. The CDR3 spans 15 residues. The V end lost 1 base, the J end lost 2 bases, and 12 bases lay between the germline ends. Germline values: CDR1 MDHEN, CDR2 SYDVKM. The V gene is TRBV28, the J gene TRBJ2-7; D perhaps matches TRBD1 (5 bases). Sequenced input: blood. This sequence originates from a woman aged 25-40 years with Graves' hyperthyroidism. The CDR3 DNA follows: TGTGCCAGCAGTTTATTCCCGGCAGGGACCTACGAGCAGTACTTC. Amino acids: CASSLFPAGTYEQYF. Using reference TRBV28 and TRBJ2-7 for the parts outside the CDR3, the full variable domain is DVKVTQSSRYLVKRTGEKVFLECVQDMDHENMFWYRQDPGLGLRLIYFSYDVKMKEKGDIPEGYSVSREKKERFSLILESASTNQTSMYLCASSLFPAGTYEQYFGPGTRLTVT.